The text below deals with one T cell receptor (beta chain). Its antigen is unknown. The V and J ends lost 2 bases and 4 bases respectively, with 7 bases between them. Germline V gene data show CDR1 as SGHKS and CDR2 as YYEKEE (reference sequence). CDR3 length: 13 residues. These data are taken from a study of cytomegalovirus exposure and HLA in healthy donors. Researchers ran the PCR with 60 Vbeta and 13 Jbeta primers. The method was immunoSEQ multiplex PCR; TCRdb's version includes in-frame clones alone and lacks a portion of them. This repertoire shows some 190,000 clones, 75% to 90% found once; its top ten account for 1.2%. Regarding the study as a whole: When the data were analyzed later, several of the most significant clusters appeared to be linked to common viral pathogens. What a later analysis reportedly showed was that an Asian-associated ancestry cluster had fewer N-insertions than the roughly 700-donor mean. Of the V segments, some could not be distinguished, including TRBV6-2 and TRBV6-3, and were excluded. Confirmation was obtained in vitro that a few CMV-associated chains are specific for CMV antigens.

The chain employs TRBV5-5 and TRBJ1-3; maybe TRBD1 (5 bases). The sample consisted of PBMCs. This clonotype originated in a boy younger than 10 in good health and CMV-seronegative. CDR3 nucleotide sequence: TGTGCCAGCAGCTTCGGGGGGGGAAACACCATATATTTT. Translated: CASSFGGGNTIYF.